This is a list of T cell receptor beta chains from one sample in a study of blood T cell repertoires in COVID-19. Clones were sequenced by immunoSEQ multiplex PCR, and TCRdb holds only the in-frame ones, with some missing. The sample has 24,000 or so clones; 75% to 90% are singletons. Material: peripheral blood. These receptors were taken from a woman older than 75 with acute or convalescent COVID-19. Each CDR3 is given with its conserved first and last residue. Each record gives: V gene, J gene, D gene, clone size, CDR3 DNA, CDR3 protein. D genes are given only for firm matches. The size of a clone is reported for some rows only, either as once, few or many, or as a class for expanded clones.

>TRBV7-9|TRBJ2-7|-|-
TGTGCCAGCAGCGACGATGAGCGGGTCCTTTCCTACGAGCAGTACTTC
CASSDDERVLSYEQYF
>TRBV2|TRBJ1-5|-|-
TGTGCCAGCAGTGATCAGGGAAATCAGCCCCAGCATTTT
CASSDQGNQPQHF
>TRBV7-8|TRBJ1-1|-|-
TGTGCCAGCAGCTGGGGGAGGGGGACTGAAGCTTTCTTT
CASSWGRGTEAFF
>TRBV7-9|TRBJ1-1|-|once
TGTGCCAGCAGCCCCTCCAGGGGTATCGTCACTGAAGCTTTCTTT
CASSPSRGIVTEAFF
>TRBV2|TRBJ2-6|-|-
TGTGCCAGCAGGGGCACCCGCTCTGGGGCCAACGTCCTGACTTTC
CASRGTRSGANVLTF
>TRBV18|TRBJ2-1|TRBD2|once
TGTGCCAGCTCACCCACCGGGGGGGGCTCCTACAATGAGCAGTTCTTC
CASSPTGGGSYNEQFF
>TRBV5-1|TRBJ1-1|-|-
TGCGCCAGCAGCTTGGCCAGGGACACTGAAGCTTTCTTT
CASSLARDTEAFF
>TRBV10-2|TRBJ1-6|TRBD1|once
TGCGCCAGCAGTGAGTTCTCCCCCGGGACAGGGGACGGTTCACCCCTCCACTTT
CASSEFSPGTGDGSPLHF
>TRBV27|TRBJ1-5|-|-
TGTGCCAGCAGTTTTAGTAGCAATCAGCCCCAGCATTTT
CASSFSSNQPQHF
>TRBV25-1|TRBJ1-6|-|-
TGTGCCAGCAGTCTCCTGGAGAATTCACCCCTCCACTTT
CASSLLENSPLHF